This T cell receptor beta chain was sequenced during a study of blood T cell repertoires in COVID-19. Study details: There were acute and convalescent COVID-19 samples, and they came from the United States, Italy and Spain. In each case, the material was cDNA or gDNA derived from T cells, B-cell-depleted T cells, or PBMCs.

This clone was seen just once. Seattle-derived patients entered the study during active infection and were followed longitudinally. In the original processing: Nucleated cell number was recorded as an estimate derived from reference gene primer amplification. Here immunoSEQ multiplex PCR was the method, and the copy in TCRdb shows in-frame clones only, minus some. D and trimming come from the DNA, and the V and J calls and clone size come from that table. The data show some 330,000 clones, roughly nine tenths seen once. The CDR3 runs 11 residues. Germline V CDR1 and CDR2: DFQATT, SNEGSKA (reference sequence). V lost 5 bases and J 7 bases, leaving 11 bases between the germline ends.

Sequencing input: peripheral blood. The clonotype was recovered from a woman aged 25 to 39 with COVID-19, enrolled during active disease. The chain employs TRBV20-1 and TRBJ2-5; D perhaps matches TRBD2 (5 bases). In DNA, the CDR3 is TGCAGTGCTGGGCTAGCTGGGACCCAGTACTTC. Encoded protein: CSAGLAGTQYF.